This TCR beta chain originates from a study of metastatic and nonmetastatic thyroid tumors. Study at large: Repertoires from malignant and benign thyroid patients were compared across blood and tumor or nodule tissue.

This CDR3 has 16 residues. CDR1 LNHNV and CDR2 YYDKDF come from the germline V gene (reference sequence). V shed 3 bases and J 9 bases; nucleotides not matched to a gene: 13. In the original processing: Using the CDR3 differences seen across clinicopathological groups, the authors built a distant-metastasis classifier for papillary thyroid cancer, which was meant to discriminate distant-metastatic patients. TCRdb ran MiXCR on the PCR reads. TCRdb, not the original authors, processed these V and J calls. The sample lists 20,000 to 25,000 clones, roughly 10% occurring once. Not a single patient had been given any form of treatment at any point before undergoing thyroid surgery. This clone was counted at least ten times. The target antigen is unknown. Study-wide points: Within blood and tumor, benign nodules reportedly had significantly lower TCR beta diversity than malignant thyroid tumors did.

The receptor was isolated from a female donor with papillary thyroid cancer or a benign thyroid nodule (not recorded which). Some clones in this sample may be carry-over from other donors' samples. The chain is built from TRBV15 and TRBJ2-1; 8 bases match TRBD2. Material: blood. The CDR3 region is CATSRVLRREEGEQFF. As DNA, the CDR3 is TGTGCCACCAGCAGGGTATTAAGGCGGGAGGAGGGTGAGCAGTTCTTC.